Listed below are T cell receptor beta chains from one sample, sequenced in a study of PD-1 blockade in classical Hodgkin lymphoma. Sequencing was performed with immunoSEQ multiplex PCR; in TCRdb, only in-frame clones are kept and a portion is missing. The top ten clones hold over 9.5% of a sample with around 53,000 clones, around 74% of them seen once. The source was peripheral blood mononuclear cells (PBMCs), collected before the fourth cycle of nivolumab. These receptors came from a human donor with classical Hodgkin lymphoma. Both conserved end residues are part of each CDR3. The order of the fields is clone size, J gene, V gene, D gene, CDR3 DNA, CDR3 protein. D genes are given only for firm matches. Rows give clone size only sometimes, using once, few, many, or a class for an expanded clone.

>-|TRBJ1-1|TRBV29-1|-
TGCAGCGGAGCCGGGGGGAACACTGAAGCTTTCTTT
CSGAGGNTEAFF
>-|TRBJ2-5|TRBV19|TRBD2
TGTGCCAGTAGTATCTGGGCGGGAGGAGGGGAGACCCAGTACTTC
CASSIWAGGGETQYF
>-|TRBJ1-5|TRBV6-6|-
TGTGCCAGCAACAGGAATAATCAGCCCCAGCATTTT
CASNRNNQPQHF
>-|TRBJ2-7|TRBV4-3|-
TGCGCCAGCAGCCAAGACGTCTTGGCCTACGAGCAGTACTTC
CASSQDVLAYEQYF
>-|TRBJ2-1|TRBV7-2|TRBD2
TGTGCCAGCAGCTTATTACGACTAGCGGGATCTAGCACCTCAAGGTCGCAGTTCTTC
CASSLLRLAGSSTSRSQFF
>-|TRBJ2-1|TRBV6-1|-
TGTGCCAGCACCCGAGGGGAGAGCTCCTACAATGAGCAGTTCTTC
CASTRGESSYNEQFF
>-|TRBJ1-2|TRBV28|-
TGTGCCAGCAGTTTAGGCGACAGGCCAAACTATGGCTACACCTTC
CASSLGDRPNYGYTF
>once|TRBJ1-4|TRBV6-6|-
TGTGCCAGCAGTAGCAGGGGTATCAATGAAAAACTGTTTTTT
CASSSRGINEKLFF
>-|TRBJ1-2|TRBV2|-
TGTGCCAGCAGTTATACAGAGGCGGAAGGCTACACCTTC
CASSYTEAEGYTF
>-|TRBJ1-6|TRBV4-1|-
TGCGCCAGCACCCTAGAGGGGCTCCGTAATTCACCCCTCCACTTT
CASTLEGLRNSPLHF
>medium-sized|TRBJ2-7|TRBV7-8|-
TGTGCCAGCAGCTTACGGAGGCCCTCCTACGAGCAGTACTTC
CASSLRRPSYEQYF
>-|TRBJ2-6|TRBV7-9|-
TGTGCCAGCAGCATCAGGAGCTCTGGGGCCAACGTCCTGACTTTC
CASSIRSSGANVLTF
>-|TRBJ2-1|TRBV5-4|-
TGTGCCAGCAGCTTAGCCGGCTCCTACAATGAGCAGTTCTTC
CASSLAGSYNEQFF
>-|TRBJ2-5|TRBV21-1|-
TGTGCCAGCAGCAACGGACTAGCGGAGCAACAAGAGACCCAGTACTTC
CASSNGLAEQQETQYF
>once|TRBJ2-7|TRBV10-2|TRBD1
TGCGCCAGCAGGGGACAGGTTGGCGAGCAGTACTTC
CASRGQVGEQYF
>few|TRBJ1-5|TRBV6-5|-
TGTGCCAGCAGTTACTCGACTGAATTGCCCCAGCATTTT
CASSYSTELPQHF
>-|TRBJ2-4|TRBV5-4|TRBD2
TGTGCCAGCAGCTTGCCGGGAGGGTCCAAAAACATTCAGTACTTC
CASSLPGGSKNIQYF
>-|TRBJ2-2|TRBV18|-
TGTGCCAGCTCACCACTGACTAGTACCGGGGAGCTGTTTTTT
CASSPLTSTGELFF
>-|TRBJ2-1|TRBV27|TRBD1
TGTGCCAGCAGTTTATCGCCGACAGGGGACAATGAGCAGTTCTTC
CASSLSPTGDNEQFF
>-|TRBJ2-7|TRBV5-4|-
TGTGCCAGCAGCCCAACGGGACACTCCTCCTACGAGCAGTACTTC
CASSPTGHSSYEQYF
>-|TRBJ2-1|TRBV5-8|TRBD2
TGTGCCAGCAGCTCCCACCTCCTGGCGGGAGCCATAAATGAGCAGTTCTTC
CASSSHLLAGAINEQFF
>-|TRBJ2-7|TRBV5-4|-
TGTGCCAGCATCCCCGAGGGGGGGCTTGACTACGAGCAGTACTTC
CASIPEGGLDYEQYF
>-|TRBJ2-7|TRBV5-6|-
TGTGCCAGCAGAACGGGTCACTCCTACGAGCAGTACTTC
CASRTGHSYEQYF
>-|TRBJ2-1|TRBV15|-
TGTGCCACCAGCAGAGCTGTTTCAGGGGATAGCTCCTACAATGAGCAGTTCTTC
CATSRAVSGDSSYNEQFF
>once|TRBJ2-1|TRBV7-6|-
TGTGCCAGCAGCTTCGGTGGATACCGGGAAAATGAGCAGTTCTTC
CASSFGGYRENEQFF
>-|TRBJ2-7|TRBV28|-
TGTGCCAGCAGTTTATGGGGTCTACTGGGATTGTACGAGCAGTACTTC
CASSLWGLLGLYEQYF
>-|TRBJ2-5|TRBV28|TRBD1
TGTGCCAGCAGTCCACAGGGGGCGAAGACCCAGTACTTC
CASSPQGAKTQYF
>few|TRBJ2-7|TRBV5-4|TRBD2
TGTGCCAGCAGCAGAATAGCGGGAGACTCCTACGAGCAGTACTTC
CASSRIAGDSYEQYF
>-|TRBJ1-2|TRBV6-5|-
TGTGCCAGCAGTTACGCCCGTGGGACATTCTATGGCTACACCTTC
CASSYARGTFYGYTF
>-|TRBJ2-3|TRBV11-2|-
TGTGCCAGCAGCTTAGGGGTGGTGCACACAGATACGCAGTATTTT
CASSLGVVHTDTQYF
>many|TRBJ2-2|TRBV11-3|-
TGTGCCAGCAGCGGCACCGGGGAGCTGTTTTTT
CASSGTGELFF
>-|TRBJ2-3|TRBV4-1|-
TGCGCCAGCAGCCCTGCTAGAACACGACTAGTGGATACAGATACGCAGTATTTT
CASSPARTRLVDTDTQYF
>-|TRBJ2-1|TRBV6-5|-
TGTGCCAGCAGTTCAGGCCTGGGCAGTGAGCAGTTCTTC
CASSSGLGSEQFF
>-|TRBJ1-2|TRBV5-4|-
TGTGCCAGCAGCTTAGTCTCAGGGCCTGGCTACACCTTC
CASSLVSGPGYTF